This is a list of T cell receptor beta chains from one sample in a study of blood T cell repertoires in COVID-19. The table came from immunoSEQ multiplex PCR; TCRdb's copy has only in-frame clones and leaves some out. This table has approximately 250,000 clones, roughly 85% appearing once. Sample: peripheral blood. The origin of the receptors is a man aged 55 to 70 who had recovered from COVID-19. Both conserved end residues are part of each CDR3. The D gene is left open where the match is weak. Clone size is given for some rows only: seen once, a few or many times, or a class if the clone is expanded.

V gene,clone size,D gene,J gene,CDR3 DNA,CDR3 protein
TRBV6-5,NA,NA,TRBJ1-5,TGTGCCAGCAGGCTCGAAGGGCGGGGTCAGCCCCAGCATTTT,CASRLEGRGQPQHF
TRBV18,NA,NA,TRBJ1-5,TGTGCCAGCTCACCAGGGATAGGGGGTCAGCCCCAGCATTTT,CASSPGIGGQPQHF
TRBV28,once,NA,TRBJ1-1,TGTGCCAGCAGCGACACCATGAACACTGAAGCTTTCTTT,CASSDTMNTEAFF
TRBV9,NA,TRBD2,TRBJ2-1,TGTGCCAGCAGCGTACTATCTAGCGGGGGCAATGAGCAGTTCTTC,CASSVLSSGGNEQFF
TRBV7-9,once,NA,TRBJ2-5,TGTGCCAGCAGCTTCCCTCGGACACGTCAAGAGACCCAGTACTTC,CASSFPRTRQETQYF
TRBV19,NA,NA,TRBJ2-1,TGTGCCAGTAGTAGACCTAGTTCCGATGAGCAGTTCTTC,CASSRPSSDEQFF
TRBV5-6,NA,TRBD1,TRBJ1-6,TGTGCCAGCAGCTTCGGACCGGGACAGGGGAATTCACCCCTCCACTTT,CASSFGPGQGNSPLHF
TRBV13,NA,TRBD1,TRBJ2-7,TGTGCCAGCAGCCAGTCCCTTAGTGGGACAGGGTACGAGCAGTACTTC,CASSQSLSGTGYEQYF
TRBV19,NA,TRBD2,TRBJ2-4,TGTGCCAGTAGTGAGCGGGAGTCGGGAAACATTCAGTACTTC,CASSERESGNIQYF
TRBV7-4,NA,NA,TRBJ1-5,TGTGCCAGCAAGACACCCACCGGTTGCGATCAGCCCCAGCATTTT,CASKTPTGCDQPQHF
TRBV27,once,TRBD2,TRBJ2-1,TGTGCCAGCAGTTTCTTACTAGCGGGGGACCTTAATGAGCAGTTCTTC,CASSFLLAGDLNEQFF
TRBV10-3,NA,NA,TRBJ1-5,TGTGCCATCAGTGGGACAGCGCAGCCCCAGCATTTT,CAISGTAQPQHF
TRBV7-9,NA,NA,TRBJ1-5,TGTGCCAGCAGCCCCACGGGAGGGATTCCCCAGCATTTT,CASSPTGGIPQHF
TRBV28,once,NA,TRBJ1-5,TGTGCCAGCAGTTTGCAGGGGTTGAGGAGGCAGCCCCAGCATTTT,CASSLQGLRRQPQHF
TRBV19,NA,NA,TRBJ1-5,TGTGCCAGTAGTATCGGGGGGAATCAGCCCCAGCATTTT,CASSIGGNQPQHF
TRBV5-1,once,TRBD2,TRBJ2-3,TGCGCCAGCAGACACGGGACTAGCGGGAGCACAGATACGCAGTATTTT,CASRHGTSGSTDTQYF
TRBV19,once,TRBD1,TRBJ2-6,TGTGCCAGTACGCGGCGGACAGGGGGAACTGGGGCCAACGTCCTGACTTTC,CASTRRTGGTGANVLTF
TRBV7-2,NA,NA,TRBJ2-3,TGTGCCAGCAGCTTAGGCTCGGGAGCGGTCACAGATACGCAGTATTTT,CASSLGSGAVTDTQYF
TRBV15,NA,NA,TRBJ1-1,TGTGCCACCAGCAAGAACGGGAACACTGAAGCTTTCTTT,CATSKNGNTEAFF
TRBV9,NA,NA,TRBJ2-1,TGTGCCAGCAGCGTAGAGGACAGCTCCTACAATGAGCAGTTCTTC,CASSVEDSSYNEQFF
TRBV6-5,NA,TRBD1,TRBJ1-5,TGTGCCAGCAGTAGACAGGGGGATCAGCCCCAGCATTTT,CASSRQGDQPQHF
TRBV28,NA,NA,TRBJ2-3,TGTGCCAGCAGTTTATCCCTCGGACTGGTCCTCACAGATACGCAGTATTTT,CASSLSLGLVLTDTQYF
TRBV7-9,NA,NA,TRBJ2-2,TGTGCCAGCAGCTCGACAGGCTGGATCGGGGAGCTGTTTTTT,CASSSTGWIGELFF
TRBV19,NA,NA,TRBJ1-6,TGTGCCAGTAGTCCTCCCGAAGGAGGGGCACATAATTCACCCCTCCACTTT,CASSPPEGGAHNSPLHF
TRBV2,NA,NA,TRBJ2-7,TGTGCCAGCAGTGCCTCCAGCGGTGTTTCCTACGAGCAGTACTTC,CASSASSGVSYEQYF
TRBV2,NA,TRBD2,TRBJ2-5,TGTGCCAGCATGGCCGGGGGGGTACGAGAGACCCAGTACTTC,CASMAGGVRETQYF
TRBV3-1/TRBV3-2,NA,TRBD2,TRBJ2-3,TGTGCCAGCAGCCAGGGTAGCGGGAGTCGCACAGATACGCAGTATTTT,CASSQGSGSRTDTQYF
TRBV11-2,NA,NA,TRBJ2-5,TGTGCCAGCAGCCAAACAGTGTTCTCACAAGAGACCCAGTACTTC,CASSQTVFSQETQYF
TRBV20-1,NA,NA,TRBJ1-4,TGCAGTGCTAGACCCGATCAGGGACTGTTTTTT,CSARPDQGLFF
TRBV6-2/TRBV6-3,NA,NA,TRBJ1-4,TGTGCCAGCAGTTACGAGCGTAATGAAAAACTGTTTTTT,CASSYERNEKLFF
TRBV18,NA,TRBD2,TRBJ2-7,TGTGCCAGCTCTCCCCCGGGACTAGCGGGAGGACCCACCTACGAGCAGTACTTC,CASSPPGLAGGPTYEQYF
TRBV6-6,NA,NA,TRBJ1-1,TGTGCCAGCATTCCTGGGACACGGGACGGTGAAGCTTTCTTT,CASIPGTRDGEAFF
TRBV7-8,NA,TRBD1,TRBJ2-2,TGTGCCAGCAGCTTAACGGGCCAGGGGGCCACCGGGGAGCTGTTTTTT,CASSLTGQGATGELFF
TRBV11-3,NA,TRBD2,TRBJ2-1,TGTGCCAGCAGCTTTTCGAGCGGGAGGGGTCTGGATGAGCAGTTCTTC,CASSFSSGRGLDEQFF
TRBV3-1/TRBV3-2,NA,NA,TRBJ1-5,TGTGCCAGCAGCCAGAACCCAGGGAATCAGCCCCAGCATTTT,CASSQNPGNQPQHF
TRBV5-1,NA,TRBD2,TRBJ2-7,TGCGCCAGCAGCTTGGTTAGCGGGGACCTACCCTACGAGCAGTACTTC,CASSLVSGDLPYEQYF
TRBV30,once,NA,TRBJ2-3,TGTGCCTGGAGTGTAGTGGGGGGGCGGACAGATACGCAGTATTTT,CAWSVVGGRTDTQYF
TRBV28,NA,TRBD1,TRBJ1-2,TGTGCCAGCAGCGTGGGACAGCGGAATGGCTACACCTTC,CASSVGQRNGYTF
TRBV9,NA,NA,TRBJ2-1,TGTGCCAGCAGCCCCTGGCTAGGAGGGACCTACAATGAGCAGTTCTTC,CASSPWLGGTYNEQFF
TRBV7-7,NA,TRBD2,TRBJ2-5,TGTGCTAGCAGCAGAGGGACTAGCGGGGGGGTGGCCCAAGAGACCCAGTACTTC,CASSRGTSGGVAQETQYF
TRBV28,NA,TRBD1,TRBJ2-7,TGTGCCAGCAGTGTCGTTGGGGGACAGACGGCTGGGTACTTC,CASSVVGGQTAGYF
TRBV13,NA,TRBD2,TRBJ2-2,TGTGCCAGCAGCTTCTTTGGACTAGGGAACACCGGGGAGCTGTTTTTT,CASSFFGLGNTGELFF